This T cell receptor beta chain was retrieved from a study of blood T cell repertoires in COVID-19 (dated by TCRdb to about 2020). In terms of the full investigation: Samples from collaborators originated in the United States, Italy and Spain and spanned both the acute and convalescent phases of COVID-19. The prospective study material was composed of cDNA or gDNA derived from T cells, B-cell-depleted T cells, or PBMCs. The samples were drawn from two sources: the first 160 participants of the ongoing ImmuneRACE study, and 1,254 subjects contributed by 6 global collaborators. The repertoires were made available in a free public database intended to serve as a resource for research on the immune response to SARS-CoV-2. The sample metadata nearly always contained a de-identified subject ID, COVID-19 status, age in years and sex. Where available, HLA class I and class II types were obtained from metadata supplied by the sample provider rather than from assay-based typing. Subjects who had been exposed to COVID-19, were actively infected with it, or had recovered from it provided the deeply sampled blood TCRbeta repertoires that made up the dataset. Findings and caveats that apply to the study as a whole: The quantity of clinical and demographic metadata differed by source and by participant and was supplied without curation.

The collaborating institutions used their own protocols to collect whole blood in K2EDTA tubes. For TCRbeta analysis, collaborators shipped samples as frozen whole blood, isolated PBMCs, or DNA extracted from either of those sample types. TCRbeta CDR3 regions were amplified from genomic DNA by means of the immunoSEQ Assay, a bias-controlled multiplex PCR. In the original analysis: The number of nucleated cells in each sample was estimated by amplification of reference gene primers within the assay. To quantify the absolute abundance of each unique TCRbeta CDR3 rearrangement, sequence reads were collapsed and filtered. For each sample, productive Simpson clonality was calculated by taking the square root of Simpson's diversity index across productive rearrangements. The clones in this table, taken by TCRdb from immuneACCESS, are in-frame only. Not every clone is retained; where verified, under half of the shortfall comes from an unresolved V gene, and the cause of the rest is unknown. D and trimming were read from the DNA, whereas the V and J calls and clone size are those reported in that table. This sample comprises 150,000 to 170,000 clones, roughly 80% of them detected only once. The ten most abundant clones make up less than 30% of the sample.

Sequences SNHLY (CDR1) and FYNNEI (CDR2) are obtained from the germline V gene. V lost 6 bases and J lost 6 bases, and the count of bases not matched to a germline gene is 9. Reading from cysteine to phenylalanine, the CDR3 counts 15 amino acids. Only CDR3 DNA remains: 45 bases, in frame from the first base. This clone was observed a few times. The antigen this receptor binds is unknown. No base quality values were provided; no much bigger clone lies one nucleotide off. This TCR was sampled from a woman aged 55-70 years with acute or convalescent COVID-19. The rearrangement combines TRBV2 with TRBJ1-5; 9 middle bases align to TRBD1. The sequenced material came from peripheral blood. The CDR3: CASRGTGGTGQPQHF. The DNA sequence is given as TGTGCCAGCAGGGGTACAGGGGGCACGGGTCAGCCCCAGCATTTT.